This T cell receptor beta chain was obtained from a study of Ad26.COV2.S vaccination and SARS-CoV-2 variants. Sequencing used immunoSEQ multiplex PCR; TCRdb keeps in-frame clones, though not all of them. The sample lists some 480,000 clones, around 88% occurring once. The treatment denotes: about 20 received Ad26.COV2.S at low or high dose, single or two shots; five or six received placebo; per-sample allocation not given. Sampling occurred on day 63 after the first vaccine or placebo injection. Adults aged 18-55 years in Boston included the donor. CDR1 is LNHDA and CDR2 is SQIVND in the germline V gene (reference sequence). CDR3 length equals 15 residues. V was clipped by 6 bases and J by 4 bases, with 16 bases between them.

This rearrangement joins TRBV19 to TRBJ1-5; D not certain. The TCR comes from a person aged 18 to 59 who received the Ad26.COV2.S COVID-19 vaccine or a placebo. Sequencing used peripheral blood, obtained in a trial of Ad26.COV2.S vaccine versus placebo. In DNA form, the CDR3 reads TGTGCCAGTAGCTCCATGGACGGCTATAATCAGCCCCAGCATTTT. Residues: CASSSMDGYNQPQHF.